Included here is one T cell receptor beta chain sequence, with context. In its sample, this clone was seen once. No cognate antigen has been identified for it. No base-level quality is on record; no much larger clone is a single base apart. V trim: 0 bases; J trim: 4 bases; unmatched bases: 8. The germline V gene supplies CDR1 SQVTM and CDR2 ANQGSEA. The CDR3 goes from the cysteine to the phenylalanine over 16 residues. The CDR3 DNA has 48 bases and is translated from base 1. This sample stems from a study of long-term antiretroviral therapy in people with HIV (dated by TCRdb to between 2021 and 2022). Concerning the study at large: The earliest samples were collected roughly a decade before the 2015 WHO recommendation for immediate ART, at a time when ART was usually postponed until CD4 counts fell. The cohort contributed 150 to 200 cryopreserved PBMC samples from under 35 adults with confirmed HIV infection, collected serially over a mean of approximately six years (range 1-12). A retrospective serial study tested whether changes in peripheral blood TRB repertoire composition and diversity were associated with ART initiation and durable HIV suppression. Among the 25 to 35 participants with HIV, approximately 10 were female. No cross-contamination during QIAcube processing turned up in test extractions that ran a monoclonal T-cell line alongside 30 to 40 polyclonal samples. Points the paper makes about the study in general: Expanded TRB clones identified before ART initiation dominated the repertoire at all time points, although this dominance fluctuated and declined in many PLHIV after ART. No data were available on ART adherence, viral resistance or therapy changes, limiting inferences about post-ART repertoire changes. Unsorted PBMC were profiled instead of sorted CD4+ and CD8+ T cells because pre-ART samples had limited cell numbers. Since PBMC availability was limited, sequencing covered only the TCR beta chain, with no alpha chain pairing. CDR3 length ranges in HIV repertoires were narrower than in controls, and network structure suggested an antigen-experienced repertoire with only a slight naive shift after ART. Samples dated from about 2003 to 2018, and the ART regimens used may be less effective than current ones. ART initiation was associated with a significant increase in TRB diversity, but diversity stayed significantly below transplant donor controls even after long-term ART.

Sequencing of the TRB variable region was done with the immunoSEQ hsTCRB v3.0 assay at survey level resolution. A depth of 40,000-50,000 T-cell genomes per sample was targeted for TRB sequencing. An Illumina MiSeq with a v3 150-cycle kit was used to sequence the pooled TRB libraries. The authors processed their data as follows. Repertoire analysis was performed in R inside a reproducible Nextflow workflow that covered QC, data transformation and analysis. LymphoSeq2, an R package for AIRR-Seq data exploration, was used to implement custom analyses. After excluding a handful of samples that yielded fewer than 5000 total TRB sequences, approximately 170 HIV repertoires remained for analysis. Among the 180 or so HIV repertoires that were kept, under 60 were collected before ART initiation and over 120 were collected after ART initiation. Repertoires were downsampled to 5000 TRB nucleotide sequences, with summary statistics averaged over 100 downsampling iterations. Only TRB sequences with CDR3 regions of at least seven amino acids were retained for analysis. Diversity was assessed using a clonality score derived from Shannon entropy and using the Gini coefficient. In the repertoire networks, any two of the top 5000 CDR3 amino acid sequences were linked whenever the two sequences differed by an edit distance of one. Antigen specificity groups and MHC restriction were predicted for TRB CDR3 amino acid sequences with GLIPH2. To flag known CMV, EBV, HIV or tissue antigen associations, CDR3 amino acid sequences were matched against VDJdb and McPAS-TCR. Pre-ART, post-ART and control groups were compared with Wilcoxon signed-rank tests and Holm-Bonferroni correction. The source is immuneACCESS, and TCRdb retained only in-frame sequences with V and J called. Part of the clones is not carried over; for the studies checked, unresolved V genes explain less than half of this, and the remainder is unexplained. V and J calls and clone size are as listed in that table; D and trimming were resolved from the DNA. Recorded for this sample are about 35,000 clones; approximately 74% of them occurred a single time. Of the sample, 3% to 4% is held by the ten largest clones.

Inclusion was restricted to participants for whom at least one PBMC sample before ART initiation and at least two post-ART samples were available. Treatment was received in the United States of America by all participants with HIV. Cryopreserved samples of about 1-10 million PBMC were thawed and washed before DNA extraction. At the time of the earliest PBMC sample for each participant with HIV, ages ranged from 23 to 54 years. PBMC samples from each participant spanned 1-4 timepoints before ART initiation and 2-8 timepoints after ART initiation, with a median of 7 samples. Serial HIV viral load, CD4+ T-cell count, ART history and demographic data were obtained for every participant. Genomic DNA was extracted from unsorted PBMC with a Qiagen kit on a QIAcube, with processing performed in batches of 12 samples.

The specimen was unsorted PBMCs, collected 3 years after starting antiretroviral therapy. The chain links TRBV29-1 with TRBJ2-1; TRBD1 lines up with 8 middle nucleotides. The origin of this receptor is a man in his fifties or sixties with HIV. The CDR3 reads as follows: CSVEDIQGVSYNEQFF. The sequence in DNA is TGCAGCGTTGAAGATATACAGGGGGTTTCGTACAATGAGCAGTTCTTC.